This T cell receptor beta chain was documented in a study of blood T cells in healthy people across ages. Trimming cost V 6 bases and J 9 bases; bases outside gene matches: 12. The CDR3 has 14 residues. The V gene's germline CDR1 is SQVTM and CDR2 ANQGSEA. A second PCR of about 7 to 11 cycles used a sample-barcoded 5' primer and a J-beta primer mix. TCRdb called the 5' RACE reads again in MiXCR, with one record for every CDR3 protein. Of around 1,800,000 distinct CDR3 sequences listed, about two fifths are singletons. In this sample, this clonotype turned up many times. The receptor comes from a human donor in good health. The chain has TRBV29-1 and TRBJ2-1; 9 bases agree with TRBD2. The sequencing sample was made of blood. The DNA for the CDR3 is TGCAGCGTGGAACTGGGACTAGCAATTGGTGAGCAGTTCTTC. Translated, it gives CSVELGLAIGEQFF.